These 32 T cell receptor beta chains were sequenced from one sample in a study of cytomegalovirus exposure and HLA in healthy donors (dated by TCRdb to about 2017). Libraries came from the immunoSEQ multiplex PCR assay. A mixture of 60 forward primers for TCR Vbeta segments and 13 reverse primers for TCR Jbeta segments was used in the multiplex PCR. TCRdb's version of the immuneACCESS table is confined to in-frame rearrangements and falls short of the full clone set. An unresolved V gene accounts for under half of the shortfall where checked; the remainder is of unknown origin. For this sample the table gives approximately 91,000 clones, of which roughly 80% were detected only once. Jointly, the top ten make up about 9.4% of the sample. The specimen sequenced was PBMCs. The receptor source for this set is a human donor in good health.

V is TRBV7-9 and J is TRBJ1-1, with TRBD1 as a possible D gene (6 bases). The V end was cut by 1 base, the J end by 3 bases, with 9 bases between. This CDR3 has 14 amino acids. Germline V CDR1 and CDR2: SEHNR, FQNEAQ (reference sequence). DNA of the CDR3: TGTGCCAGCAGCTTAGGACAGGTGGACACTGAAGCTTTCTTT. Residues: CASSLGQVDTEAFF.

This rearrangement joins TRBV5-8 to TRBJ2-1; 15 bases are shared with TRBD2. This CDR3 contains 17 residues. Germline CDR1 SGHTS, CDR2 YDEGEE. V lost 2 bases, J lost 6 bases, and 6 bases stayed unmatched. As DNA, the CDR3 is TGTGCCAGCAGCTTTAAAACGGGACTAGCGGGAGGCAATGAGCAGTTCTTC. Translation: CASSFKTGLAGGNEQFF.

This clone was recorded once. This chain connects TRBV9 to TRBJ1-2, with a possible D match to TRBD1 (6 bases). Germline CDR1 is SGDLS and CDR2 is YYNGEE. CDR3 size: 12 residues. V lost 0 bases and J lost 7, with 7 bases in between. The CDR3 DNA reads as TGTGCCAGCAGCGTAGAGGGGGTTGGCTACACCTTC. Translating gives CASSVEGVGYTF.

The table lists this clone with a few counts. CDR3 coding DNA: TGTGCCAGCAGCTTTTACCAGGGGGCTAATGAAAAACTGTTTTTT. As protein: CASSFYQGANEKLFF. The chain joins TRBV5-6 to TRBJ1-4; 7 bases agree with TRBD1. Trimming cost V 2 bases and J 3 bases; bases outside gene matches: 4. This CDR3 is 15 amino acids long. Germline loops: CDR1 SGHDT, CDR2 YYEEEE.

The chain has TRBV2 and TRBJ1-5; 7 bases line up with TRBD1. This CDR3 has 16 amino acids. CDR1 and CDR2 from the germline V gene are SNHLY and FYNNEI. The V gene end was trimmed by 7 bases and the J gene end by 0 bases; junction bases not matched to a gene: 9. The CDR3 sequence is CASNAGTDNSNQPQHF. The CDR3 nucleotides are TGTGCCAGCAACGCTGGGACAGACAATAGCAATCAGCCCCAGCATTTT.

The chain employs TRBV29-1 and TRBJ2-6, with TRBD1 matching 7 bases. The trim removed 4 bases at V and 0 bases at J, leaving 0 bases unmatched. The CDR3 length is 14 residues. Germline V lookup: CDR1 SQVTM, CDR2 ANQGSEA. In DNA, the CDR3 is TGCAGCGTTGGACAGGGCTCTGGGGCCAACGTCCTGACTTTC. Translating gives CSVGQGSGANVLTF.

The chain is built from TRBV15 and TRBJ1-2, with 7 bases aligning to TRBD1. Germline CDR1 reads LNHNV; CDR2 reads YYDKDF (reference sequence). There are 16 residues in the CDR3. V was clipped by 4 bases and J by 4 bases; unmatched bases: 12. CDR3 DNA: TGTGCCACCAGCACCTCCGCGGGACAGATTGGCTATGGCTACACCTTC. Its protein product is CATSTSAGQIGYGYTF.

This chain uses TRBV5-1 with TRBJ2-7; a weak D match, TRBD2 (5 bases). Deletions cut 4 bases from V and 3 bases from J, with 14 bases between. The CDR3 is 14 residues long. The germline gives CDR1 SGHRS, CDR2 YFSETQ. CDR3 sequence (DNA): TGCGCCAGCAGCCATGGAGGCGGCAACTACGAGCAGTACTTC. Translated, it gives CASSHGGGNYEQYF.

The chain employs TRBV5-3 and TRBJ2-2; D possibly corresponds to TRBD2 (6 bases). TRBV5-3 is an ORF; its function is uncertain. With 0 bases removed from V and 1 base from J, the gap between germline ends came to 10 bases. The CDR3 loop spans 16 amino acids. Written as DNA, the CDR3 is TGTGCCAGAAGCTTGGAGGGAGCGGGGAACACCGGGGAGCTGTTTTTT. This codes for CARSLEGAGNTGELFF.

V and J are TRBV5-1 and TRBJ2-1; 13 nucleotides agree with TRBD2. The germline CDR1 and CDR2 sequences are SGHRS and YFSETQ. V shed 3 bases, J shed 6 bases, and the junction held 6 bases outside the gene matches. This CDR3 spans 16 amino acids. CDR3 protein: CASSWPGLAGSNEQFF. CDR3 bases: TGCGCCAGCAGCTGGCCGGGACTAGCGGGATCCAATGAGCAGTTCTTC. The full variable domain, completed using reference TRBV5-1 and TRBJ2-1, is KAGVTQTPRYLIKTRGQQVTLSCSPISGHRSVSWYQQTPGQGLQFLFEYFSETQRNKGNFPGRFSGRQFSNSRSEMNVSTLELGDSALYLCASSWPGLAGSNEQFFGPGTRLTVL.

The V call is TRBV5-4, the J call TRBJ2-2, with D possibly TRBD1 on 5 matching bases. CDR1 and CDR2 from the germline V gene are SGHNT and YYREEE (reference sequence). This CDR3 has 15 amino acids. The germline V and J ends were trimmed by 0 bases and 3 bases, with 9 bases remaining between them. The CDR3: CASSLGQIDTGELFF. CDR3 sequence (DNA): TGTGCCAGCAGCTTGGGACAGATTGACACCGGGGAGCTGTTTTTT.

The gene calls are TRBV6-1 and TRBJ1-5; weak D call: TRBD1 (5 bases). CDR1 is MNHNS and CDR2 is SASEGT in the germline V gene. The V and J ends lost 4 bases and 3 bases respectively, with 13 bases between them. This CDR3 is built from 15 residues. CDR3 DNA sequence: TGTGCCAGCAGTGCAGGGCGGAATTACAATCAGCCCCAGCATTTT. It specifies CASSAGRNYNQPQHF.

V usage is TRBV27 and J usage is TRBJ1-2, with D tentatively TRBD1 (6 bases). CDR1 is MNHEY, CDR2 SMNVEV, per germline (reference sequence). The CDR3 runs 13 residues. Trimming took 3 bases from V and 8 from J, leaving 13 bases between them. The CDR3 spells CASSFRGAPGYTF. CDR3 nucleotide sequence: TGTGCCAGCAGTTTTCGGGGGGCGCCGGGCTACACCTTC.

The gene calls are TRBV12-5 and TRBJ1-2; no reliable D call. CDR1 and CDR2 (germline): LGHNT, FRNRAP. The CDR3 covers 13 residues. V dropped 5 bases and J dropped 1 base, with 8 bases sitting between them. The DNA for the CDR3 is TGTGCTAGTGGTCAGACTTTTAACTATGGCTACACCTTC. This sequence encodes CASGQTFNYGYTF.

The chain uses TRBV30 and TRBJ1-5; D is unresolved. Germline V gives CDR1 GTSNPN, CDR2 SVGIG (reference sequence). The CDR3 consists of 13 residues. V lost 0 bases and J lost 3, with 6 bases in between. CDR3 nucleotide sequence: TGTGCCTGGAGTGTAGAGAACAATCAGCCCCAGCATTTT. Encoded protein: CAWSVENNQPQHF.

The chain carries TRBV9 and TRBJ1-5; the D gene is possibly TRBD1 (6 bases). The CDR3 covers 15 residues. V was trimmed by 0 bases and J by 4 bases, leaving 11 bases between them. Germline CDR1 is SGDLS and CDR2 is YYNGEE. CDR3 region: CASSVAGTTNQPQHF. The CDR3 DNA is TGTGCCAGCAGCGTAGCAGGGACAACTAATCAGCCCCAGCATTTT.

Comments on this clone: A junction boundary mismatches the germline segment, possibly from a read error. The chain combines TRBV18 with TRBJ2-5; 8 bases are a match to TRBD1. Per the germline V gene, CDR1 is KGHSH and CDR2 is LQKENI. The CDR3 covers 13 residues. The CDR3 sequence: CASSPQGEETQYF. CDR3 nucleotides: TGTGCCAGCTCCCCACAGGGGGAAGAGACCCAGTACTTC. Combining the CDR3 with reference TRBV18 and TRBJ2-5 gives the whole variable domain NAGVMQNPRHLVRRRGQEARLRCSPMKGHSHVYWYRQLPEEGLKFMVYLQKENIIDESGMPKERFSAEFPKEGPSILRIQQVVRGDSAAYFCASSPQGEETQYFGPGTRLLVL.

The chain employs TRBV6-6 and TRBJ1-4; D is unclear. Looked up from germline, CDR1 is MNHNY and CDR2 is SVGAGI (reference sequence). This CDR3 has 14 residues. The V end was cut by 2 bases, the J end by 8 bases, with 12 bases between. The chain's CDR3 is CASSYGRSSEKLFF. CDR3 coding DNA: TGTGCCAGCAGTTACGGGAGGAGTTCGGAAAAACTGTTTTTT.

The J gene is TRBJ2-5, the V gene TRBV7-6; 9 bases line up with TRBD2. This CDR3 region has 19 residues. Germline CDR1 and CDR2: SGHVS and FNYEAQ. Germline trimming cut 4 bases from V and 1 base from J; bases unmatched to any gene: 16. CDR3 DNA: TGTGCCAGCAGCTCATTAGCTATTCGGACTAGCGCACCCCAAGAGACCCAGTACTTC. Protein product: CASSSLAIRTSAPQETQYF.

The chain uses TRBV28 and TRBJ2-7; D is perhaps TRBD2 (5 bases). V was clipped by 7 bases and J by 3 bases, with 19 bases between them. The CDR3 is made up of 15 amino acids. Germline assignment: CDR1 MDHEN and CDR2 SYDVKM. The CDR3 protein is CASTRPGSASYEQYF. The CDR3 bases are TGTGCCAGCACTCGTCCGGGATCCGCCAGCTACGAGCAGTACTTC.

This chain links TRBV30 with TRBJ2-6; no clear D gene. This CDR3 has 15 residues. V lost 0 bases, J lost 1 base, and 7 bases lay in between. The germline V gene has CDR1 GTSNPN and CDR2 SVGIG (reference sequence). The CDR3 loop reads CAWSVWRSGANVLTF. The CDR3 DNA reads TGTGCCTGGAGTGTTTGGCGGTCTGGGGCCAACGTCCTGACTTTC.

This chain uses TRBV5-4 with TRBJ1-2; D may be TRBD1 (5 bases). V dropped 4 bases and J dropped 2 bases, with 12 bases sitting between them. Looked up from germline, CDR1 is SGHNT and CDR2 is YYREEE (reference sequence). The CDR3 length is 14 residues. The CDR3 DNA reads TGTGCCAGCAGCCCGCAGGGTGGGAACTATGGCTACACCTTC. This translates into CASSPQGGNYGYTF.

The rearrangement joins TRBV7-3 to TRBJ2-3, with TRBD2 matching 9 bases. Trimming removed 5 bases from V and 5 bases from J; junction bases left unmatched: 5. This CDR3 contains 14 residues. Germline V lookup: CDR1 SGHTA, CDR2 FQGTGA. The CDR3, as DNA: TGTGCCAGCAGCGCAGGGACTAGCCGAGATACGCAGTATTTT. Amino acids: CASSAGTSRDTQYF.

The rearrangement links TRBV28 to TRBJ1-2, with 9 bases aligning to TRBD1. The CDR3 has 14 amino acids. V was clipped by 11 bases and J by 4 bases; unmatched bases: 11. The V gene's germline CDR1 is MDHEN and CDR2 SYDVKM. DNA of the CDR3: TGTGCCGCGGAGGGACAGGGAGAACCCTATGGCTACACCTTC. It yields the protein CAAEGQGEPYGYTF.

J is TRBJ2-4 and V is TRBV19; TRBD1 might be the D (6 bases). Germline CDR1 LNHDA, CDR2 SQIVND (reference sequence). This CDR3 has 15 residues. The V end was cut by 6 bases, the J end by 0 bases, with 12 bases between. CDR3 loop: CASRQGRGAKNIQYF. As DNA, the CDR3 is TGTGCCAGTAGACAGGGTCGGGGAGCCAAAAACATTCAGTACTTC.

This sequence joins TRBV6-5 and TRBJ1-5; D not resolved. V lost 7 bases and J lost 2, with 6 bases in between. CDR1 MNHEY and CDR2 SVGAGI come from the germline V gene. There are 12 residues in the CDR3. CDR3 sequence reads: CASTNGNQPQHF. The CDR3 DNA follows: TGTGCCAGCACCAATGGCAATCAGCCCCAGCATTTT.

The chain couples TRBV27 to TRBJ1-1; a possible D gene is TRBD1 (5 bases). The CDR3 sequence is 17 residues long. Germline lookup yields CDR1 MNHEY and CDR2 SMNVEV (reference sequence). Trimming removed 3 bases from V and 5 bases from J, with 22 bases in between. The CDR3 DNA sequence: TGTGCCAGCAGTTTCATATCCCCCCCGCAGGGAGGGACTGAAGCTTTCTTT. As protein: CASSFISPPQGGTEAFF.

V usage is TRBV7-9 and J usage is TRBJ1-2, with 9 positions matching TRBD1. Germline V CDR1 and CDR2: SEHNR, FQNEAQ (reference sequence). V lost 4 bases to trimming and J lost 5 bases; unmatched junction nucleotides: 8. This CDR3 region has 15 residues. In nucleotides, the CDR3 is TGTGCCAGCAGCTCGGGACAGGGCCCCCCGTATGGCTACACCTTC. Translating gives CASSSGQGPPYGYTF.

V usage is TRBV7-9 and J usage is TRBJ1-4; no reliable D call. V gave up 4 bases and J gave up 8 bases, with 17 bases separating them. Germline V CDR1 and CDR2: SEHNR, FQNEAQ (reference sequence). The CDR3 runs to 15 residues. This chain's CDR3 is CASSSSRKGAEKLFF. The CDR3 nucleotides read TGTGCCAGCAGCTCTTCACGTAAAGGAGCAGAAAAACTGTTTTTT.

The chain recombines TRBV7-6 with TRBJ2-1; no reliable D call. CDR1 is SGHVS, CDR2 FNYEAQ, per germline. V shed 4 bases and J shed 8 bases, with 6 bases lying between them. The CDR3 totals 11 residues. CDR3 bases: TGTGCCAGCAGCTATCGGGATGAGCAGTTCTTC. Translated, it gives CASSYRDEQFF.

V gene TRBV27 combines with J gene TRBJ2-3, with TRBD2 as a possible D gene (6 bases). Trimming pared 2 bases from V and 0 bases from J, leaving 12 bases between. Germline V gives CDR1 MNHEY, CDR2 SMNVEV (reference sequence). The CDR3 has 16 residues. This CDR3 is CASSLGASASTDTQYF. The CDR3, as DNA: TGTGCCAGCAGTTTAGGAGCTAGCGCGAGCACAGATACGCAGTATTTT.

The J gene is TRBJ1-1, the V gene TRBV28; TRBD1 might be the D (6 bases). Trimming shortened V by 7 bases and J by 11 bases, and 23 bases separated the two germline ends. The germline V gene encodes CDR1 MDHEN and CDR2 SYDVKM. This CDR3 spans 14 amino acids. CDR3 protein: CASIPYGHRVRAFF. For the CDR3, the DNA is TGTGCCAGCATTCCTTACGGCCACAGGGTGCGGGCTTTCTTT.